These 3 T cell receptor beta chains were sequenced from one sample in a study of metastatic and nonmetastatic thyroid tumors. MiXCR reprocessed the PCR reads for TCRdb. Seen here are about 82,000 clones, 9.5% to 15% observed once, and the top ten hold 7% to 10%. Patients had received no treatment of any kind before thyroid surgery. The source material was tumor tissue. These receptors were taken from a female donor with papillary thyroid cancer or a benign thyroid nodule (not recorded which). Some clones in this sample may be carry-over from other donors' samples.

This clone appeared many times. This sequence joins TRBV28 and TRBJ1-5, with a tentative D call TRBD1 (5 bases). CDR1 MDHEN and CDR2 SYDVKM come from the germline V gene. V lost 6 bases, J lost 2 bases, and 14 bases lay in between. The CDR3 is made up of 15 amino acids. The CDR3 DNA is TGTGCCAGCAGCCTGGGACCGAATGGCAATCAGCCCCAGCATTTT. Its protein is CASSLGPNGNQPQHF.

This clone was counted many times. The rearrangement uses TRBV30 and TRBJ1-3; the D is unclear. The CDR3 has 17 residues. V was pared by 5 bases and J by 0 bases, with 20 bases between. In germline, CDR1 is GTSNPN, CDR2 SVGIG (reference sequence). The CDR3 reads CAWSLTALWSSGNTIYF. The CDR3 bases are TGTGCCTGGTCCCTCACCGCCCTGTGGAGCTCTGGAAACACCATATATTTT. The variable domain in full, completed from reference TRBV30 and TRBJ1-3, reads SQTIHQWPATLVQPVGSPLSLECTVEGTSNPNLYWYRQAAGRGLQLLFYSVGIGQISSEVPQNLSASRPQDRQFILSSKKLLLSDSGFYLCAWSLTALWSSGNTIYFGEGSWLTVV.

There are many counts of this clone. The chain joins TRBV27 to TRBJ2-7, with no clear D. The CDR3 has 13 amino acids. In germline, CDR1 is MNHEY, CDR2 SMNVEV (reference sequence). V was shortened by 1 base and J by 6 bases, with 10 bases between the two germline ends. The CDR3 region has the DNA TGTGCCAGCAGTTTATTTCGGGTCACCGAGCAGTACTTC. This codes for CASSLFRVTEQYF.